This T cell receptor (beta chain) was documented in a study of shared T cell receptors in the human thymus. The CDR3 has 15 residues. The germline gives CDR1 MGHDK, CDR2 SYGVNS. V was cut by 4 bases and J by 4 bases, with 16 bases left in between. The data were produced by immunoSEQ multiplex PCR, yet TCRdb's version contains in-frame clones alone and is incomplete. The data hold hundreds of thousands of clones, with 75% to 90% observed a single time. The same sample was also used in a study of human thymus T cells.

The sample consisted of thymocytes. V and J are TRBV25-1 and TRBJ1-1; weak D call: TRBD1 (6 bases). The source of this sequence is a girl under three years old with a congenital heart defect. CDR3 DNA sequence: TGTGCCAGCAGTGCCCCCGGGACAATCCTCACTGAAGCTTTCTTT. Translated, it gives CASSAPGTILTEAFF.